This paragraph reports one T cell receptor (beta chain). This entry comes from a study of blood T cell repertoires in COVID-19. The wider study: From the United States, Italy and Spain came samples of acute and convalescent COVID-19. T cells, B-cell-depleted T cells, or PBMCs provided the cDNA or gDNA that served as material.

As processed by the authors: Estimated nucleated cell counts came from reference gene primer amplification. Sequenced by immunoSEQ multiplex PCR; TCRdb stores in-frame clones only, minus some. That table furnishes V, J and clone size, whereas the DNA furnished D and trimming. The sample holds 98,000 or so clones, 88% seen once. With V trimmed by 4 bases and J by 7 bases, 7 bases remained unmatched. Germline loops: CDR1 SGHRS, CDR2 YFSETQ. This CDR3 spans 14 amino acids. Sequenced sample: peripheral blood. The receptor was derived from a human donor in a cohort sampled during active COVID-19. The rearrangement uses TRBV5-1 and TRBJ1-5; TRBD1 matches 8 bases. CDR3 amino acids: CASSPGQEWQPQHF. CDR3 in DNA: TGCGCCAGCAGCCCGGGACAGGAGTGGCAGCCCCAGCATTTT.